The 19 T cell receptor beta chains listed next were all sequenced from one sample in a study of regulatory T cells in long-lasting Graves disease. To make TCR beta libraries, researchers used iRepertoire HTBI primers and Arm-PCR of CDR3 regions. TCRdb re-called the multiplex PCR reads with MiXCR, one entry per CDR3 protein. The data show about 540,000 distinct CDR3 sequences, with 13% seen just once and roughly a tenth held by the top ten. Time point denoted: newly diagnosed GD, antithyroid drugs for less than 3 months. With RNA extracted from PBMCs as input, the TCR library was made. The same data also contributed to another study, on T cells in Graves' hyperthyroidism and ophthalmopathy.

Sequences were derived from peripheral blood mononuclear cells (PBMCs), sampled at new diagnosis, from a patient treated with antithyroid drugs. The receptors shown here come from a man aged 25-45 years with Graves disease.

Only a few counts were recorded for this clonotype. The chain recombines TRBV30 with TRBJ1-3, with TRBD1 as a possible D gene (6 bases). The CDR3 is 14 residues long. In germline, CDR1 is GTSNPN, CDR2 SVGIG (reference sequence). Trimming shortened V by 2 bases and J by 7 bases, and 15 bases separated the two germline ends. The chain's CDR3 is CAWSPGGGRNTIYF. As DNA, the CDR3 is TGTGCCTGGAGTCCCGGCGGGGGGCGCAACACCATATATTTT.

In its sample, this clonotype was seen a few times. The chain recombines TRBV20-1 with TRBJ2-1, with 8 positions matching TRBD2. V shed 2 bases, J shed 12 bases, and the junction held 21 bases outside the gene matches. CDR3 length: 17 residues. CDR1 is DFQATT, CDR2 SNEGSKA, per germline (reference sequence). For the CDR3, the DNA is TGCAGTGCTAGACCCCTAGTGCAACGGGAGGGCTTGGGGACGCAGTTCTTC. The encoded protein is CSARPLVQREGLGTQFF.

A few counts support this clonotype. A much larger clone lies a single base off, so this may be a read error. The V gene is TRBV6-2 or TRBV6-3, the J gene TRBJ2-5, with a possible D match to TRBD2 (5 bases). Germline CDR1 reads MNHEY; CDR2 reads SVGEGT. The CDR3 has 14 residues. CDR3 sequence: CVSSYDPREGTQYF. In nucleotides, the CDR3 is TGTGTCAGCAGTTACGACCCTCGAGAGGGGACCCAGTACTTC.

The chain employs TRBV18 and TRBJ2-5; D is undetermined. CDR3 length equals 11 residues. Germline values: CDR1 KGHSH, CDR2 LQKENI. V was clipped by 8 bases and J by 5 bases, with 9 bases between them. The CDR3 here is CASARAETQYF. The CDR3 DNA sequence: TGTGCCAGCGCCCGTGCGGAGACCCAGTACTTC.

In this sample, this clonotype turned up many times. The chain is built from TRBV18 and TRBJ1-5, with D unclear. The CDR3 extends over 14 amino acids. Germline CDR1 KGHSH, CDR2 LQKENI. V was trimmed by 5 bases and J by 5 bases, leaving 13 bases between them. In DNA, the CDR3 is TGTGCCAGCTCATCACAGACGGGTGATCAGCCCCAGCATTTT. It specifies CASSSQTGDQPQHF.

This clonotype was found many times. This chain connects TRBV6-1 to TRBJ2-3; 7 bases are a match to TRBD1. CDR1 MNHNS and CDR2 SASEGT come from the germline V gene. The CDR3 runs 14 residues. The V gene end was trimmed by 6 bases and the J gene end by 0 bases; junction bases not matched to a gene: 3. CDR3 protein: CASRRTGSTDTQYF. The CDR3, as DNA: TGTGCCAGCAGACGGACAGGTAGCACAGATACGCAGTATTTT.

To note about this clonotype: Possible read error: a much larger clone is one base away. The V call is TRBV6-1, the J call TRBJ1-4; D is uncertain. The V gene lost 8 bases and the J gene lost 0 bases, with 13 bases spanning the gap. Germline-derived CDR1 and CDR2 are MNHNS and SASEGT. This CDR3 has 15 residues. DNA of the CDR3: TGTGCCAGCGGTCAGACGGGAGCAACTAATGAAAAACTGTTTTTT. As protein: CASGQTGATNEKLFF.

This clonotype was seen many times. The chain is built from TRBV29-1 and TRBJ1-1; D ambiguous. CDR1 and CDR2 from the germline V gene are SQVTM and ANQGSEA. This CDR3 has 11 amino acids. The V and J ends lost 6 bases and 2 bases respectively, with 7 bases between them. The CDR3 is CSVRGNTEAFF. CDR3 coding DNA: TGCAGCGTAAGAGGTAACACTGAAGCTTTCTTT.

This clonotype showed up many times. This sequence joins TRBV12-3 or TRBV12-4 and TRBJ2-1; 9 nucleotides match TRBD2. The CDR3 runs 15 residues. V was clipped by 6 bases and J by 10 bases; unmatched bases: 13. CDR3 DNA: TGTGCCAGCAGAAGGGGACTAGCCGCGGGGGGGGAGCAGTTCTTC. As protein: CASRRGLAAGGEQFF.

Many counts were recorded for this clonotype. This chain links TRBV11-1 with TRBJ1-1; 11 bases are a match to TRBD1. Looked up from germline, CDR1 is SGHAT and CDR2 is FQDESV (reference sequence). This CDR3 region has 19 residues. Trimming at V came to 7 bases and at J to 0 bases, leaving 16 bases not matched to a gene. CDR3 region: CASIRFAGTGGPLNTEAFF. The CDR3 region has the DNA TGTGCCAGCATCCGATTTGCCGGGACAGGGGGTCCCCTGAACACTGAAGCTTTCTTT.

The sample holds many counts of this clonotype. V and J are TRBV5-1 and TRBJ2-7; TRBD1 is a possible D gene (6 bases). Between the trimmed V and J ends, which lost 5 bases and 0 bases, there was a span of 15 bases. Germline lookup yields CDR1 SGHRS and CDR2 YFSETQ. The CDR3 spans 15 residues. The CDR3 region has the DNA TGCGCCAGCAGATCTGGACAGCCCAGCTCCTACGAGCAGTACTTC. Translation: CASRSGQPSSYEQYF.

Many counts were recorded for this clonotype. The chain joins TRBV12-5 to TRBJ2-3; perhaps TRBD2 as D (6 bases). V lost 6 bases, J lost 5 bases, and 21 bases lay in between. CDR1 and CDR2 (germline): LGHNT, FRNRAP. The CDR3 is made up of 16 amino acids. CDR3 amino acids: CASGGREPETEDTQYF. Written as DNA, the CDR3 is TGTGCTAGTGGCGGACGGGAGCCCGAAACAGAAGATACGCAGTATTTT.

There are many counts of this clonotype. The CDR3 here is CSAGRGPNTEAFF. The CDR3 DNA reads as TGCAGCGCCGGAAGGGGACCTAACACTGAAGCTTTCTTT. The genes are TRBV29-1 and TRBJ1-1; D perhaps matches TRBD1 (5 bases). Germline CDR1 reads SQVTM; CDR2 reads ANQGSEA. Trimming took off 7 bases at V and 2 bases at J, with 14 bases between the two ends. The CDR3 is made up of 13 amino acids.

In its sample, this clonotype was seen many times. The chain combines TRBV7-6 with TRBJ2-1; TRBD2 matches at 10 bases. Germline V gene lookup returns CDR1 SGHVS and CDR2 FNYEAQ. The trim removed 4 bases at V and 2 bases at J, leaving 14 bases unmatched. The length of the CDR3 is 19 residues. The CDR3 is CASSSIPHGSGRAYNEQFF. For the CDR3, the DNA is TGTGCCAGCAGCTCGATCCCACACGGGAGCGGGAGGGCCTACAATGAGCAGTTCTTC. Using reference TRBV7-6 and TRBJ2-1 for the parts outside the CDR3, the full variable domain is GAGVSQSPRYKVTKRGQDVALRCDPISGHVSLYWYRQALGQGPEFLTYFNYEAQQDKSGLPNDRFSAERPEGSISTLTIQRTEQRDSAMYRCASSSIPHGSGRAYNEQFFGPGTRLTVL.

The chain recombines TRBV20-1 with TRBJ1-6, with 8 positions matching TRBD1. Losses at the gene ends were 2 bases for V and 10 bases for J; bases not matched to a gene: 7. CDR1 is DFQATT, CDR2 SNEGSKA, per germline (reference sequence). This CDR3 region has 14 residues. The CDR3 protein is CSARNGRGQSPLHF. In DNA, the CDR3 is TGCAGTGCTAGAAACGGCAGGGGGCAGTCACCCCTCCACTTT.

This clonotype showed up just a few times. The chain is built from TRBV4-2 and TRBJ1-1; 7 bases are shared with TRBD1. V lost 2 bases to trimming and J lost 11 bases; unmatched junction nucleotides: 5. This CDR3 spans 12 amino acids. CDR1 and CDR2 from the germline V gene are LGHNA and YNFKEQ. This CDR3 is CASSQPDRAAFF. CDR3 coding DNA: TGTGCCAGCAGCCAACCCGACAGGGCGGCTTTCTTT.

In regard to this clonotype: Since a much larger clone is just one base distant, this may be a read error. Because the CDR3 is missing its conserved closing phenylalanine or tryptophan, this is likely a read error. This rearrangement joins TRBV30 to TRBJ2-7; D might be TRBD2 (6 bases). Germline loops: CDR1 GTSNPN, CDR2 SVGIG (reference sequence). The CDR3 loop spans 13 amino acids. Trimming took 0 bases from V and 5 from J, leaving 11 bases between them. The CDR3 DNA sequence: TGTGCCTGGAGTGTTACGGGAGTGAACGAGCAGTACTAC. It is translated as CAWSVTGVNEQYY.

The chain uses TRBV6-5 and TRBJ1-2; D ambiguous. V lost 2 bases, J lost 1 base, and 8 bases lay in between. The CDR3 has 14 residues. The germline gives CDR1 MNHEY, CDR2 SVGAGI. DNA for the CDR3: TGTGCCAGCAGTTACACCGGGCTTAACTATGGCTACACCTTC. Encoded protein: CASSYTGLNYGYTF.

This clonotype has a handful of counts. CDR3 sequence: CSALQTGGSGANVLTF. CDR3 nucleotides: TGCAGTGCCCTTCAGACAGGGGGCTCTGGGGCCAACGTCCTGACTTTC. The V call is TRBV20-1, the J call TRBJ2-6; TRBD1 matches at 9 bases. The ends lost 6 bases at V and 0 bases at J; junction bases unmatched: 6. The germline CDR1 and CDR2 sequences are DFQATT and SNEGSKA (reference sequence). The CDR3 is made up of 16 amino acids.